The 24 T cell receptor beta chains presented below share a single source sample, sequenced in a study of identical twins. Via MiXCR, TCRdb re-called the 5' RACE reads, giving one row per CDR3 protein. The sample lists some 900,000 distinct CDR3 sequences, around an eighth occurring once. The data were also submitted as part of a second study, on yellow fever vaccine responses in identical twins.

What was sequenced was PBMCs. These receptors all come from a woman under 30 in good health.

This clonotype came up a few times. The chain is built from TRBV10-3 and TRBJ1-1; D is unresolved. Germline assignment: CDR1 ENHRY and CDR2 SYGVKD. V shed 0 bases and J shed 1 base, with 6 bases lying between them. The CDR3 contains 14 residues. Here the CDR3 reads CAISESMQNTEAFF. In DNA form, the CDR3 reads TGTGCCATCAGTGAGTCGATGCAGAACACTGAAGCTTTCTTT.

Ten or more counts support this clonotype. This chain connects TRBV20-1 to TRBJ2-2; the match to TRBD2 covers 8 bases. This CDR3 is 16 amino acids long. The germline V gene encodes CDR1 DFQATT and CDR2 SNEGSKA (reference sequence). V gave up 3 bases and J gave up 7 bases; unmatched junction bases: 13. This chain's CDR3 is CSARDSRTGGGGELFF. The CDR3 region has the DNA TGCAGTGCTAGGGACAGCCGGACGGGAGGGGGCGGGGAGCTGTTTTTT.

The chain recombines TRBV20-1 with TRBJ1-2; TRBD1 agrees at 11 bases. CDR3 size: 16 residues. V gave up 6 bases and J gave up 4 bases; unmatched junction bases: 13. Germline V CDR1 and CDR2: DFQATT, SNEGSKA (reference sequence). CDR3 DNA: TGCAGTGCAACTGGGACAGGGGGACGAAACATCTATGGCTACACCTTC. Translation gives CSATGTGGRNIYGYTF.

This clonotype occurred a few times. The V gene is TRBV5-1, the J gene TRBJ2-7; 7 nucleotides align to TRBD1. V trimming: 4 bases; J trimming: 6 bases; junction bases outside the gene matches: 10. Germline loops: CDR1 SGHRS, CDR2 YFSETQ. The CDR3 length is 14 residues. CDR3 nucleotides: TGCGCCAGCAGCCCCCTGACAGGGCCTCGCGAGCAGTACTTC. As protein: CASSPLTGPREQYF.

This clonotype came up a few times. The chain has TRBV24-1 and TRBJ2-5; 7 bases map to TRBD1. The CDR3 totals 15 residues. Germline V gives CDR1 KGHDR, CDR2 SFDVKD. The junction had 7 bases not matched to a gene; V was cut back by 5 bases and J by 2 bases. This chain's CDR3 is CATSVGQEPQETQYF. In DNA, the CDR3 is TGTGCCACCAGTGTCGGACAGGAGCCACAAGAGACCCAGTACTTC.

The chain combines TRBV12-3 or TRBV12-4 with TRBJ2-1; D may be TRBD2 (7 bases). The CDR3 has 17 amino acids. Trimming cost V 6 bases and J 7 bases, with 25 bases left between them. CDR3 loop: CASSPALGGATGNEQFF. CDR3 bases: TGTGCCAGCAGCCCCGCCCTAGGGGGGGCTACTGGGAATGAGCAGTTCTTC.

This clonotype was observed a handful of times. The genes are TRBV29-1 and TRBJ1-2; 11 nucleotides match TRBD1. CDR1 and CDR2 from the germline V gene are SQVTM and ANQGSEA. This CDR3 region has 16 residues. The J segment lost 7 bases and the V segment lost 3 bases, leaving 13 bases of the junction unmatched. This CDR3 reads CSVDQRALDRGLGYTF. Written as DNA, the CDR3 is TGCAGCGTTGACCAAAGGGCCTTGGACAGGGGGCTTGGCTACACCTTC.

This clonotype occurred a few times. This chain links TRBV4-1 with TRBJ2-1; D remains unclear. There are 13 residues in the CDR3. V gave up 1 base and J gave up 9 bases, with 10 bases separating them. Germline CDR1 is MGHRA and CDR2 is YSYEKL. CDR3 nucleotides: TGCGCCAGCAGCCAAGGATTAGCACGTGAGCAGTTCTTC. Protein sequence: CASSQGLAREQFF.

This chain connects TRBV2 to TRBJ2-7; TRBD2 might be the D (5 bases). The CDR3 contains 14 residues. Germline loops: CDR1 SNHLY, CDR2 FYNNEI. V was trimmed by 5 bases and J by 0 bases, leaving 11 bases between them. This CDR3 is CASSNAGDSYEQYF. The CDR3 DNA follows: TGTGCCAGCAGTAATGCCGGGGACTCCTACGAGCAGTACTTC.

This chain joins TRBV6-4 and TRBJ2-3, with 9 bases lining up with TRBD2. Looked up from germline, CDR1 is MRHNA and CDR2 is SNTAGT. The trim removed 5 bases at V and 4 bases at J, leaving 7 bases unmatched. This CDR3 has 15 residues. CDR3 protein: CASSPSGISADTQYF. CDR3 DNA sequence: TGTGCCAGCAGTCCTAGCGGGATCTCAGCAGATACGCAGTATTTT.

This clonotype was counted at least ten times. The rearrangement joins TRBV12-3 or TRBV12-4 to TRBJ1-2; a possible D gene is TRBD1 (5 bases). The CDR3 has 14 amino acids. Trimming stripped 8 bases from V and 3 bases from J, with 16 bases between. The DNA for the CDR3 is TGTGCCAGCTGGAACCGACAGCCTTACTATGGCTACACCTTC. Amino acids: CASWNRQPYYGYTF.

Ten or more counts support this clonotype. The chain recombines TRBV6-5 with TRBJ2-3; D is possibly TRBD1 or TRBD2 (5 bases each). CDR1 and CDR2 from the germline V gene are MNHEY and SVGAGI. V gave up 4 bases and J gave up 2 bases, with 7 bases separating them. The CDR3 extends over 13 amino acids. The CDR3 sequence: CASSFGATDTQYF. In nucleotides, the CDR3 is TGTGCCAGCAGTTTCGGGGCCACAGATACGCAGTATTTT.

This clonotype was detected only a few times. The gene calls are TRBV6-1 and TRBJ1-2; no reliable D call. This CDR3 region has 13 residues. CDR1 and CDR2 from the germline V gene are MNHNS and SASEGT. V lost 6 bases, J lost 8 bases, and 16 bases lay in between. The CDR3 sequence: CASSQDPKGGYTF. The CDR3 region has the DNA TGTGCCAGCAGCCAGGATCCTAAAGGAGGCTACACCTTC.

This clonotype was observed a handful of times. The genes are TRBV20-1 and TRBJ2-3, with TRBD2 identical over 7 bases. Looked up from germline, CDR1 is DFQATT and CDR2 is SNEGSKA (reference sequence). The ends lost 6 bases at V and 2 bases at J; junction bases unmatched: 2. The CDR3 has 12 residues. CDR3: CSAGGYTDTQYF. CDR3 sequence (DNA): TGCAGTGCCGGGGGGTACACAGATACGCAGTATTTT.

The sample holds many counts of this clonotype. The chain joins TRBV20-1 to TRBJ2-7; 8 bases are a match to TRBD2. Germline CDR1 is DFQATT and CDR2 is SNEGSKA (reference sequence). This CDR3 region has 14 residues. The V segment lost 1 base and the J segment 4 bases; nucleotides outside the gene matches: 6. CDR3 in amino acids: CSARGRLASYEQYF. The CDR3 DNA is TGCAGTGCTAGAGGTAGACTAGCGTCGTACGAGCAGTACTTC.

The chain joins TRBV28 to TRBJ2-1; perhaps D is TRBD1 or TRBD2 (6 bases each). V shed 2 bases and J shed 4 bases, with 18 bases lying between them. Germline V gene sequence: CDR1 MDHEN, CDR2 SYDVKM. The CDR3 runs to 17 residues. CDR3 sequence reads: CASSLPFRGVRYNEQFF. CDR3 bases: TGTGCCAGCAGTTTACCGTTTAGGGGGGTGCGGTACAATGAGCAGTTCTTC. The full variable domain, rest sourced from reference TRBV28 and TRBJ2-1, is DVKVTQSSRYLVKRTGEKVFLECVQDMDHENMFWYRQDPGLGLRLIYFSYDVKMKEKGDIPEGYSVSREKKERFSLILESASTNQTSMYLCASSLPFRGVRYNEQFFGPGTRLTVL.

This clonotype was picked up a small number of times. The chain links TRBV2 to TRBJ2-1; a weak D match, TRBD1 (5 bases). Trimming took 7 bases from V and 3 from J, leaving 16 bases between them. The germline V gene encodes CDR1 SNHLY and CDR2 FYNNEI. The length of the CDR3 is 15 residues. This CDR3 is CASTPGKSLYNEQFF. CDR3 in DNA: TGTGCCAGCACCCCAGGGAAGAGTCTCTACAATGAGCAGTTCTTC. Complete variable domain (other parts from reference TRBV2 and TRBJ2-1): EPEVTQTPSHQVTQMGQEVILRCVPISNHLYFYWYRQILGQKVEFLVSFYNNEISEKSEIFDDQFSVERPDGSNFTLKIRSTKLEDSAMYFCASTPGKSLYNEQFFGPGTRLTVL.

V gene TRBV6-2 or TRBV6-3 combines with J gene TRBJ1-6; the match to TRBD1 covers 7 bases. The CDR3 is 13 amino acids. J lost 5 bases, V lost 8 bases, and 3 bases had no gene match. From germline, CDR1 is MNHEY and CDR2 SVGEGT. In nucleotides, the CDR3 is TGTGCCAGCGAGACAGGGCATAATTCACCCCTCCACTTT. The encoded protein is CASETGHNSPLHF.

This clonotype was counted ten times or more. The chain links TRBV6-5 to TRBJ2-5; 10 bases fit TRBD2. CDR1 is MNHEY and CDR2 is SVGAGI in the germline V gene. The junction had 4 bases not matched to a gene; V was cut back by 1 base and J by 5 bases. The CDR3 runs 15 residues. The CDR3 here is CASSYYPSGSETQYF. The CDR3 DNA follows: TGTGCCAGCAGTTACTACCCTAGCGGGAGCGAGACCCAGTACTTC.

The chain employs TRBV7-9 and TRBJ2-1; 8 positions match TRBD2. The CDR3 runs to 16 residues. The germline CDR1 and CDR2 sequences are SEHNR and FQNEAQ (reference sequence). V lost 8 bases and J lost 1; bases outside the gene matches: 10. DNA of the CDR3: TGTGCCAGCCGGAGTAGCGGCGGGAGGTCCTACAATGAGCAGTTCTTC. Encoded protein: CASRSSGGRSYNEQFF.

This clonotype showed up just a few times. This chain links TRBV18 with TRBJ2-1; D is unclear. This CDR3 region has 17 residues. The germline gives CDR1 KGHSH, CDR2 LQKENI. Between the trimmed V and J ends, which lost 1 base and 0 bases, there was a span of 13 bases. CDR3 coding DNA: TGTGCCAGCTCACCACGGATACAAAGAAGCTCCTACAATGAGCAGTTCTTC. Its translation is CASSPRIQRSSYNEQFF.

This clonotype showed up just a few times. The rearrangement joins TRBV28 to TRBJ1-3; perhaps TRBD1 as D (6 bases). The CDR3 loop spans 15 amino acids. V lost 6 bases and J lost 4, with 16 bases in between. Germline-derived CDR1 and CDR2 are MDHEN and SYDVKM. CDR3 in DNA: TGTGCCAGCAGCTCGTCGGGGGCCAGGGGAAACACCATATATTTT. Residues: CASSSSGARGNTIYF. Looking up the rest from reference TRBV28 and TRBJ1-3 gives the full variable domain: DVKVTQSSRYLVKRTGEKVFLECVQDMDHENMFWYRQDPGLGLRLIYFSYDVKMKEKGDIPEGYSVSREKKERFSLILESASTNQTSMYLCASSSSGARGNTIYFGEGSWLTVV.

This clonotype showed up just a few times. V and J are TRBV11-2 and TRBJ2-5; 8 bases are shared with TRBD1. V lost 5 bases, J lost 4 bases, and 9 bases stayed unmatched. The CDR3 extends over 15 amino acids. CDR1 and CDR2 from the germline V gene are SGHAT and FQNNGV. The DNA for the CDR3 is TGTGCCAGCAGCCCCGCAGGGGGCCGGGGAGAGACCCAGTACTTC. Encoded protein: CASSPAGGRGETQYF. Together with reference TRBV11-2 and TRBJ2-5, the CDR3 gives the full variable domain: EAGVAQSPRYKIIEKRQSVAFWCNPISGHATLYWYQQILGQGPKLLIQFQNNGVVDDSQLPKDRFSAERLKGVDSTLKIQPAKLEDSAVYLCASSPAGGRGETQYFGPGTRLLVL.

The rearrangement links TRBV20-1 to TRBJ2-7; perhaps TRBD2 as D (6 bases). CDR3 length equals 14 residues. CDR1 is DFQATT and CDR2 is SNEGSKA in the germline V gene (reference sequence). Trimming removed 6 bases at V and 2 bases at J, with 17 bases between. Written as DNA, the CDR3 is TGCAGTGCCATTAGGGACTTGCTCCCCTACGAGCAGTACGTC. Its protein product is CSAIRDLLPYEQYV.